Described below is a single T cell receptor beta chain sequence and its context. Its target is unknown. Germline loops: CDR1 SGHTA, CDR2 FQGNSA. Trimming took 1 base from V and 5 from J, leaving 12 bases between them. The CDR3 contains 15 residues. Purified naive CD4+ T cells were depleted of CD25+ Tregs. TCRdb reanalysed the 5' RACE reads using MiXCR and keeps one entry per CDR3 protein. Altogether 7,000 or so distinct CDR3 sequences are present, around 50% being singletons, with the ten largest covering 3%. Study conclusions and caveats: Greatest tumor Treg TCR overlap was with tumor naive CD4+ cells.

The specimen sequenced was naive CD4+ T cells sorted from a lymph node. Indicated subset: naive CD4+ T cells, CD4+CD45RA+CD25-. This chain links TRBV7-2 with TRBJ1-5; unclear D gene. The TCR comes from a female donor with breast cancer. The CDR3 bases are TGTGCCAGCAGCTTAGTAGACACCCATGATCAGCCCCAGCATTTT. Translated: CASSLVDTHDQPQHF.